This TCR beta chain was recovered during a study of cytomegalovirus exposure and HLA in healthy donors (dated by TCRdb to the late 2010s). Turning to the overall study: An earlier analysis of approximately 550 of the donors reported more than 250 Gb of sequence data and some 120 million unique TCR beta sequences from around 200 million T cells. Among the roughly 390 genotyped donors, about 85% belonged to the genetic ancestry cluster associated with self-reported Caucasian donors. Both class I and class II loci were covered by HLA typing, at four-digit resolution. Donor age, sex, ethnicity and CMV serostatus were collected together with the repertoire data. Among about 400 genotyped donors of the cohort, an average of around 250,000 unique TCR beta nucleotide sequences was sequenced per donor, of which roughly 17% were non-productive. The number of typed donors differed by locus: roughly 629-640 for A, B, C, DRB1 and DQB1; 522 for DQA1; 606 for DPA1; and about 470 for DPB1. The later analysis used no new phenotypic data to find candidate immune exposures, relying instead on TCR beta sequences and their occurrence across donors. Besides the first cohort of 666 subjects, a separate validation cohort made up of some 110 different subjects was used. Genome-wide SNP genotypes for about three fifths of the roughly 700 donors were used in a later genetic analysis, which treated that subset as a discovery cohort. To predict cytomegalovirus infection status, the study brought together high-throughput TCR immunosequencing, statistical association of individual TCRs with disease status, and machine learning. The aim of the study was to test whether cataloging public T cell receptors could identify signatures of past pathogen exposure. About 280 gigabases of sequencing data and around 85 million unique TCR sequences made up an early release that covered 500 to 700 HLA-typed donors. Using immunosequencing, the study profiled T cell repertoires from 500 to 800 subjects and related those repertoires to cytomegalovirus serostatus. In a later analysis, previously published TCR beta repertoires from hundreds of donors were re-analyzed and high-resolution HLA genotyping was added so that TCR occurrence patterns could be studied. About five DR-DQ haplotypes were treated as single units for association and clustering because of strong linkage in the cohort. All discovery cohort repertoires had been generated using a single sequencing platform. In an earlier analysis of a few hundred of the donors, high-throughput TCR beta sequencing was used to judge whether each TCR beta V gene segment behaved as functional or pseudogenic. What the research found in general, with its limitations: A later analysis associated 17,000 or so TCR beta sequences with specific HLA alleles at a false discovery rate of 0.05. An earlier analysis of around 540 of the donors showed that most TCR beta V segments appeared in productive rearrangements either about 87% or about 30% of the time, which broadly matched IMGT annotations. According to a later analysis, most CMV-associated TCR beta chains appeared to be HLA-restricted, and the HLA associations seemed to be driven largely by CMV exposure. According to the authors, the approach could potentially be generalized to other disease states and immunological phenotypes. In vitro tests confirmed that a few of the cytomegalovirus-associated TCR beta chains recognize cytomegalovirus antigens. For the cohort, immune exposure information was limited to CMV serostatus. A further reported finding was that TCR beta sequences accurately predicted the HLA-A and HLA-B alleles for most subjects in the first cohort. Compared with equally common non-associated chains, HLA-associated TCR beta chains in a later analysis were more clonally expanded and had lower generation probabilities. Because HLA typing was missing for some donors at each locus, association tests included only the typed subset. Correlated functional status among segregating V segments might reflect linkage disequilibrium, but an unknown experimental factor could not be ruled out. In this cohort, only TCR beta chains were sequenced, and detectable features were limited by the absence of alpha or paired-chain data. The study listed 150 to 200 TCR beta chains as associated with cytomegalovirus. Because counts were too low, around 18 rarely observed V segments, including chromosome 9 orphons, were left out of the earlier analysis of 500 to 650 of the donors. Some IMGT-functional V segments, including TRBV6-2 and TRBV6-3, could not be told apart with the 87-base-pair reads, so those segments were excluded. Compared with the roughly 670-donor mean, donors in an Asian-associated ancestry cluster had fewer N-insertions in productive TCRs, according to a later genetic analysis. Cytomegalovirus status was reported to be diagnosed by the classifier with high specificity and sensitivity in both the original and validation cohorts. In a later genetic analysis, a missense DCLRE1C variant was associated with V-gene and J-gene trimming of TCR beta chains, and the association was replicated in an independent cohort. When HLA alleles, especially DR and DQ, strongly co-occurred, TCR associations were difficult to assign to individual alleles. Most TCR sequences were seen in very few donors, while some public TCRs were found in many individuals. Several of the top co-occurrence clusters appeared to be linked to parvovirus B19, influenza, CMV and Epstein-Barr virus, according to a later analysis. In a later analysis, the rate of TCR association differed among HLA loci, with DRB1 alleles having the most associated TCRs and HLA-C alleles having the fewest. A cluster of highly shared sequence variants was judged likely to be a technical artifact of the sequencing pipeline. Roughly uniform sequencing depth across donors was assumed in presence/absence analyses, although this assumption may not hold.

The CDR3 holds 14 amino acids from the cysteine to the phenylalanine. The read is trimmed to its CDR3 DNA, 42 bases read in frame from base 1. At the junction V is shortened by 6 bases and J by 3 bases; bases outside the gene matches: 5. The germline V gene yields LGHNT for CDR1 and FRNRAP for CDR2. The cohort comprised around 700 healthy bone marrow donors. At the time of sampling, every cohort member was nominally healthy, though immune exposures that went unrecorded were likely present. The donor was CMV seronegative and belonged to the group of several hundred seronegative cohort members. A peripheral blood sample was collected from each donor, and TCR beta sequencing was performed on peripheral blood mononuclear cells. The Qiagen DNeasy Blood Extraction Kit was used to extract genomic DNA from the blood cell samples. Library preparation employed the immunoSEQ multiplex PCR assay. For the multiplex PCR, a mixture combining 60 forward primers for TCR Vbeta segments and 13 reverse primers for TCR Jbeta segments was used. The CDR3 region of rearranged TCR beta genes was amplified from genomic DNA by a multiplex PCR assay. Amplified TCR beta libraries were sequenced as 87-base-pair reads on the Illumina HiSeq System. From the authors' description of their analysis: Across the roughly 600 repertoires, a later analysis counted some 81 million unique TCR beta chains, approximately 10 million of which were shared by at least two donors. Raw reads were error-corrected and collapsed into unique sequences by a nearest-neighbor algorithm in which closely related sequences were merged to remove PCR and sequencing errors. To assign V, D and J gene segments, CDR3 sequences were aligned to IMGT reference sequences. Each retained sequence needed at least a six-nucleotide match to both a V gene segment and a J gene segment. A rearrangement was called productive if the CDR3 had no stop codons and remained in frame with V and J, and every other rearrangement was called non-productive. CDR3 was defined by IMGT convention, running from the second conserved V-encoded cysteine to the conserved J-encoded phenylalanine. The earlier analysis of some 550 of the donors excluded any sequence lacking an unambiguous match to a single V gene segment. In an earlier analysis of a few hundred of the donors, V segments were called functional above 56.7% productive rearrangements and were called segregating when the between-donor standard deviation exceeded 5%. A statistical classification framework was built to diagnose cytomegalovirus status from the catalog of TCR beta chain sequences. V and J gene assignment, in a later analysis, came from comparing TCR nucleotide sequences with IMGT/GENE-DB human TR gene sequences. The TCRdist pipeline was used in a later analysis to assign CDR3 sequences and most-parsimonious VDJ recombination scenarios. In a later analysis, each TCR beta chain was defined by its CDR3 amino acid sequence together with its V-gene family, and reads without a unique V-gene family were excluded. In a later analysis, around 650 highly shared, low-generation-probability nucleotide sequences were removed to address suspected cross-contamination and a sequencing artifact. In a later analysis, a clonal expansion index was calculated for each public chain from normalized within-repertoire ranks of inferred template counts. In a later analysis, generation probabilities were computed using a VDJ recombination model fitted to out-of-frame rearrangements, and the results were checked against IGoR. In a later analysis, hypergeometric tests were used to score TCR-TCR, TCR-HLA and TCR-CMV co-occurrence, with a repertoire-size bias correction applied to TCR pairs. A later analysis estimated false discovery rates by permuting HLA or CMV assignments 20 times. In a later analysis, co-occurring TCRs were grouped with DBSCAN, and TCRdist sequence similarity was added when clustering was performed within HLA-allele-positive subsets. Co-occurrence clustering excluded repertoires with fewer than 30,000 or more than 120,000 public chains, plus five with anomalous nucleotide sharing. TCRdb mirrors the immuneACCESS table, restricted to in-frame sequences. Some clones are absent from its copies; in checked studies, under half trace to an unresolved V gene, and the reason for the others is unknown. The V and J calls and clone size come from that table; D and trimming were worked out from the DNA. This sample holds some 130,000 clones; approximately 82% were observed only once. 1.3% to 1.5% of the sample comes from the top ten.

Notes on this clone: Which antigen it targets is not known. No base quality values were provided; no much bigger clone lies one nucleotide off.

The sequenced sample consisted of PBMCs. The receptor comes from a female donor in good health and CMV-seronegative. In this chain, TRBV12-5 is recombined with TRBJ2-1, with TRBD1 matching 7 junction bases. The CDR3 amino acid sequence is: CASGTGTDYNEQFF. The DNA sequence is TGTGCTAGTGGCACCGGGACAGACTACAATGAGCAGTTCTTC.